This T cell receptor (beta chain) is from a study of cytomegalovirus exposure and HLA in healthy donors. This clone was seen once. The PCR ran on 60 Vbeta and 13 Jbeta primers. This table comes from immunoSEQ multiplex PCR, and its TCRdb copy is limited to in-frame clones, with some not included. The data contain fewer than 180,000 clones, 79% of them singletons. This CDR3 contains 14 residues. Germline V gene sequence: CDR1 SGHTA, CDR2 FQGNSA. The V end lost 5 bases, the J end lost 3 bases, and 11 bases lay between the germline ends. V is TRBV7-2 and J is TRBJ1-3; no clear D gene. The origin of this receptor is a man over 45 in good health and CMV-seropositive. The specimen sequenced was PBMCs. In DNA, the CDR3 is TGTGCCAGCAGCGCCGGGAGGATTGGAAACACCATATATTTT. Protein sequence: CASSAGRIGNTIYF.